The clone carrying this T cell receptor (beta chain) was picked up one time. Its antigen is unknown. This record comes from a study of T-cell reconstitution after alpha-beta-depleted transplantation in children. General observations from the study: Two months or so post-transplant, alpha-beta T cells reportedly derived from several hundred expanded graft clones.

A TCRbeta library incorporating unique molecular identifiers was prepared. Each CDR3 protein is one row after TCRdb ran MiXCR on the PCR reads. The sample holds approximately 1,000,000 distinct CDR3 sequences, about 26% seen once. The CDR3 totals 15 residues. Trimming left V 2 bases short and J 8 bases short, with 17 bases between. Germline CDR1 and CDR2: SGHDT and YYEEEE. The chain has TRBV5-6 and TRBJ2-1; TRBD1 is a possible D gene (6 bases). This TCR came from a boy under three years old who had a stem cell transplant for SCID, so the T cells may come from the graft donor. Sample: PBMCs, mostly from graft donor cells, taken 360 days after TCRalphabeta/CD19-depleted stem cell transplant. The CDR3 protein is CASSFSIRGGDEQFF. DNA for the CDR3: TGTGCCAGCAGCTTTTCGATCCGTGGGGGCGATGAGCAGTTCTTC.